This section outlines one T cell receptor beta chain sequence together with its context. The antigen is not known. The data derive from a study of shared clonotypes between healthy human individuals. Looking at the study overall: Donor ages ranged 18 to 49 years: a couple of women, a few men. Study observations and caveats: Sequencing depth was expected to influence donor clonotype sharing. Generation of non-shared clonotypes was less probable than generation of clonotypes shared by all four donors.

Sorted-subset replicate PCRs used roughly 180 ng DNA, about 30,000 T cell genomes. Sequenced by immunoSEQ multiplex PCR; TCRdb stores in-frame clones only, minus some. Altogether hundreds of thousands of clones are present, 95% to 97% being singletons, with the ten largest covering approximately 0.3%. There are 18 residues in the CDR3. V trimming: 1 base; J trimming: 0 bases; junction bases outside the gene matches: 13. Germline loops: CDR1 GTSNPN, CDR2 SVGIG (reference sequence). The gene calls are TRBV30 and TRBJ1-2; 8 nucleotides line up with TRBD1. The specimen was memory CD8+ T cells sorted from blood. Subset specified: CD45RO+ cells pooled with CCR7-negative TemRA cells. The TCR comes from a man aged 25 to 45 in good health. CDR3 amino acids: CAWSGVRDRGHANYGYTF. The CDR3 DNA is TGTGCCTGGAGTGGGGTTCGAGACAGGGGACATGCTAACTATGGCTACACCTTC.